Reported below is one TCR beta chain. This clone has just one count. Its target antigen remains unknown. No clone much larger than this one lies a single base away; base qualities are absent. This sample is drawn from a study of blood T cell repertoires in COVID-19 (dated by TCRdb to 2020 to 2022). Study-level background: The collaborator samples originated in the United States, Italy and Spain and spanned the acute and convalescent phases of COVID-19. Deeply sampled blood TCRbeta repertoires from subjects exposed to, actively infected with, or recovered from COVID-19 were included in the dataset. A freely available public database, intended as a resource for researchers studying the immune response to SARS-CoV-2, is where the repertoires were released. Where available, HLA class I and class II types were obtained from metadata supplied by the sample provider rather than from assay-based typing. Sample metadata almost always included a de-identified subject ID, COVID-19 status, age in years and sex. The prospective study material was composed of cDNA or gDNA derived from T cells, B-cell-depleted T cells, or PBMCs. The samples were drawn from the first 160 participants of the ongoing ImmuneRACE study and from under 1,500 subjects provided by 6 global collaborators.

What the research found in general, with its limitations: The quantity of clinical and demographic metadata differed by source and by participant and was supplied without curation.

TCRbeta CDR3 regions were amplified from genomic DNA using the immunoSEQ Assay, a bias-controlled multiplex PCR. Per the source publication's procedure: Nucleated cell counts per sample were estimated from amplification of reference gene primers within the assay. Sequence reads were collapsed and filtered to measure the absolute abundance of every unique TCRbeta CDR3 rearrangement. For each sample, productive Simpson clonality was calculated as the square root of Simpson's diversity index over productive rearrangements. Entries here come from immuneACCESS through TCRdb and include only in-frame sequences with V and J called. Some clones fail to appear in such tables; in the studies checked, an unresolved V gene covers under half of the shortfall, and the cause of the remainder is unknown. V, J and clone size are those of that table, while D and trimming were read from the DNA. This sample holds about 63,000 clones; 79% were observed only once. The top ten hold over 25% of the sample.

CDR1 is given as SGDLS and CDR2 as YYNGEE, both from the germline V gene. The CDR3 holds 13 amino acids from the cysteine to the phenylalanine. CDR3 DNA is the only sequence kept; it has 39 bases, read in frame from the first base. The V and J ends are trimmed by 4 bases and 6 bases, leaving 12 bases between them. Each collaborating institution followed its own protocols to collect whole blood in K2EDTA tubes. For TCRbeta analysis, collaborators shipped samples as frozen whole blood, isolated PBMCs, or DNA extracted from either of those sample types. The TCR was taken from a human donor in a cohort sampled during active COVID-19. The V and J segments used are TRBV9 and TRBJ2-3, with an unclear D gene assignment. Specimen: peripheral blood. The base sequence is TGTGCCAGCAGCTTCTCAGCGACTGATACGCAGTATTTT. The encoded protein is CASSFSATDTQYF.